The 8 T cell receptor beta chains below were found in one sample sequenced in a study of shared clonotypes between healthy human individuals. Repertoires were generated with immunoSEQ multiplex PCR, while TCRdb's copy carries only in-frame clones and drops some. The sample includes hundreds of thousands of clones, 85% to 95% of them seen just once. Terminally differentiated effector memory CD45RA+ cells were excluded from the naive CD8 cells, which were CD45RO-negative and positively selected for CCR7. Material: naive CD8+ T cells sorted from blood. Receptors originate from a man aged 25-45 years in good health.

A remark on this clone: Other DNA sequences in this sample translate to the same CDR3. The chain combines TRBV5-6 with TRBJ2-1; D is unclear. Trimming left V 0 bases short and J 4 bases short, with 5 bases between. Germline assignment: CDR1 SGHDT and CDR2 YYEEEE. This CDR3 is 13 amino acids long. CDR3 region: CASSLGLYNEQFF. CDR3 nucleotide sequence: TGTGCCAGCAGCTTGGGGCTATACAATGAGCAGTTCTTC.

This chain connects TRBV7-9 to TRBJ2-7; D may be TRBD1 (6 bases). Per the germline V gene, CDR1 is SEHNR and CDR2 is FQNEAQ (reference sequence). CDR3 size: 18 residues. The V end was cut by 3 bases, the J end by 4 bases, with 25 bases between. The CDR3 DNA follows: TGTGCCAGCAGCTTCCCTCGACAGGTTATTGGATCATGGTACGAGCAGTACTTC. Amino acid sequence: CASSFPRQVIGSWYEQYF.

The J gene is TRBJ2-5, the V gene TRBV10-3; 8 positions agree with TRBD2. The germline V gene has CDR1 ENHRY and CDR2 SYGVKD. J was trimmed by 0 bases and V by 5 bases; bases with no gene match: 2. The CDR3 spans 14 residues. The chain's CDR3 is CAISKGLDQETQYF. The CDR3, as DNA: TGTGCCATCAGTAAGGGACTAGACCAAGAGACCCAGTACTTC.

CDR3 in amino acids: CASSFPPSGGDNEQFF. In nucleotides, the CDR3 is TGTGCCAGCAGCTTTCCCCCTTCTGGAGGGGACAATGAGCAGTTCTTC. The chain couples TRBV7-9 to TRBJ2-1, with D perhaps TRBD2 (6 bases). This CDR3 has 16 amino acids. Germline-derived CDR1 and CDR2 are SEHNR and FQNEAQ (reference sequence). The V end was cut by 3 bases, the J end by 5 bases, with 17 bases between.

V is TRBV15 and J is TRBJ2-2; no definite D call. Germline values: CDR1 LNHNV, CDR2 YYDKDF (reference sequence). V gave up 5 bases and J gave up 7 bases, with 17 bases separating them. The CDR3 runs 15 residues. The CDR3 DNA sequence: TGTGCCACCAGCCCCTTGGATCCGGGTGTCGGGGAGCTGTTTTTT. Its protein is CATSPLDPGVGELFF.

This chain links TRBV6-5 with TRBJ2-7; D uncertain. Trimming stripped 4 bases from V and 2 bases from J, with 9 bases between. The CDR3 consists of 13 residues. Germline V gene data show CDR1 as MNHEY and CDR2 as SVGAGI. CDR3 nucleotides: TGTGCCAGCAGTTCTTCTTCTCCCTACGAGCAGTACTTC. Translation gives CASSSSSPYEQYF.

This chain links TRBV28 with TRBJ2-1; tentative D call: TRBD1 (5 bases). In germline, CDR1 is MDHEN, CDR2 SYDVKM. This CDR3 contains 17 residues. Trimming took 6 bases from V and 0 from J, leaving 18 bases between them. The CDR3 sequence: CASRTSDTLVSYNEQFF. The CDR3 nucleotides are TGTGCCAGCAGAACATCGGACACGTTAGTCTCCTACAATGAGCAGTTCTTC.

This clone occurred once. This CDR3 reads CASVKREREKLFF. CDR3 DNA sequence: TGTGCCAGCGTTAAACGGGAAAGGGAAAAACTGTTTTTT. This chain joins TRBV2 and TRBJ1-4; D is ambiguous. Deletions cut 8 bases from V and 8 bases from J, with 15 bases between. Germline CDR1 is SNHLY and CDR2 is FYNNEI. The CDR3 is 13 amino acids.